These 26 T cell receptor beta chains originate from one sample sequenced in a study of T cells in Graves' hyperthyroidism and ophthalmopathy. TCR beta CDR3 sequences were amplified from RNA transcripts. The HTBI primer set drove a first-round RT-PCR of the TCR CDR3. Each CDR3 protein gets one entry after TCRdb re-called the multiplex PCR reads with MiXCR. The sample holds 300,000 to 400,000 distinct CDR3 sequences, 11% to 15% seen once. Sequencing was performed on blood. The source is a woman aged 55-70 years with Graves' hyperthyroidism.

This sequence joins TRBV19 and TRBJ1-2, with D unclear. Germline V lookup: CDR1 LNHDA, CDR2 SQIVND (reference sequence). This CDR3 has 15 residues. V was pared by 5 bases and J by 4 bases, with 17 bases between. The CDR3 protein is CASSHGLSSGYGYTF. As DNA, the CDR3 is TGTGCCAGTAGTCACGGACTCTCGAGCGGCTATGGCTACACCTTC.

The CDR3 sequence is CASSERPGQGSSEAFF. CDR3 DNA: TGTGCCAGCAGTGAACGGCCGGGACAGGGGAGCTCTGAAGCTTTCTTT. The chain links TRBV25-1 to TRBJ1-1, with 10 bases lining up with TRBD1. CDR3 length: 16 residues. Germline trimming cut 2 bases from V and 6 bases from J; bases unmatched to any gene: 9. The germline CDR1 and CDR2 sequences are MGHDK and SYGVNS. Complete variable domain (other parts from reference TRBV25-1 and TRBJ1-1): EADIYQTPRYLVIGTGKKITLECSQTMGHDKMYWYQQDPGMELHLIHYSYGVNSTEKGDLSSESTVSRIRTEHFPLTLESARPSHTSQYLCASSERPGQGSSEAFFGQGTRLTVV.

This clonotype occurred many times. J is TRBJ2-1 and V is TRBV12-3 or TRBV12-4; maybe TRBD1 (7 bases). Trimming shortened V by 6 bases and J by 8 bases, and 26 bases separated the two germline ends. This CDR3 comprises 17 residues. The CDR3 loop reads CASSETGRPPPKDEQFF. The CDR3, as DNA: TGTGCCAGCAGCGAGACAGGGAGGCCACCGCCTAAGGATGAGCAGTTCTTC.

This clonotype was counted at least ten times. V is TRBV7-2 and J is TRBJ2-3, with TRBD1 as a possible D gene (6 bases). CDR1 is SGHTA and CDR2 is FQGNSA in the germline V gene. The V end was cut by 5 bases, the J end by 3 bases, with 12 bases between. The CDR3 is 14 residues long. CDR3 bases: TGTGCCAGCAGCAGGCAGGGGATTACAGATACGCAGTATTTT. It encodes CASSRQGITDTQYF.

This clonotype was detected a few times. The chain links TRBV29-1 to TRBJ2-5, with 12 nucleotides matching TRBD2. V dropped 7 bases and J dropped 5; count of bases not matched to a gene: 8. CDR1 is SQVTM, CDR2 ANQGSEA, per germline. This CDR3 is built from 14 residues. The DNA for the CDR3 is TGCAGCGATGCTAGCGGGAGGGCCTGGGAGACCCAGTACTTC. Residues: CSDASGRAWETQYF.

This chain uses TRBV27 with TRBJ2-2, with 8 bases identical to TRBD1. CDR1 MNHEY and CDR2 SMNVEV come from the germline V gene (reference sequence). J was trimmed by 7 bases and V by 3 bases; bases with no gene match: 7. The CDR3 loop spans 15 amino acids. This CDR3 reads CASSFDRGGGGELFF. The CDR3 DNA is TGTGCCAGCAGTTTTGACAGGGGTGGAGGCGGGGAGCTGTTTTTT.

This clonotype has at least ten counts. The rearrangement uses TRBV19 and TRBJ2-2, with D perhaps TRBD1 (5 bases). The CDR3 has 15 amino acids. The V gene's germline CDR1 is LNHDA and CDR2 SQIVND (reference sequence). V lost 4 bases and J lost 0, with 9 bases in between. The CDR3 loop is CASSSGRANTGELFF. The CDR3 DNA sequence: TGTGCCAGTAGTAGTGGCAGGGCGAACACCGGGGAGCTGTTTTTT.

Turning to this clonotype: Being one base from a much bigger clone, this may be a read error. The V call is TRBV19, the J call TRBJ2-6, with TRBD1 matching 9 bases. Germline CDR1 reads LNHDA; CDR2 reads SQIVND (reference sequence). This CDR3 contains 19 residues. The CDR3 DNA sequence: TGTGCCAGTAGTTCCCGACCGGGACAGGGAACCTCTGGGACCAACGTCCTGACTTTC. Its protein product is CASSSRPGQGTSGTNVLTF.

This clonotype was seen many times. The chain carries TRBV11-1 and TRBJ1-1, with 8 bases that match TRBD1. The CDR3 consists of 14 residues. CDR1 and CDR2 (germline): SGHAT, FQDESV (reference sequence). V shed 5 bases and J 1 base; nucleotides not matched to a gene: 3. In DNA, the CDR3 is TGTGCCAGCAGCGCCGGACAGGGGAACACTGAAGCTTTCTTT. This encodes CASSAGQGNTEAFF.

This clonotype was seen at least ten times. The chain links TRBV5-5 to TRBJ2-7; 7 positions match TRBD1. V shed 7 bases and J 6 bases; nucleotides not matched to a gene: 16. The CDR3 runs to 15 residues. The germline CDR1 and CDR2 sequences are SGHKS and YYEKEE (reference sequence). The chain's CDR3 is CASFQGIQGPGEQYF. The CDR3 coding sequence is TGTGCCAGCTTCCAAGGGATACAGGGGCCTGGCGAGCAGTACTTC.

This clonotype was seen repeatedly, ten times or more. The CDR3 DNA reads as TGTGCCAGCAGCTTAGAGGCAGGGAGTATAGAGACCCAGTACTTC. Translating gives CASSLEAGSIETQYF. V usage is TRBV13 and J usage is TRBJ2-5; D tentatively fits TRBD1 or TRBD2 (5 bases each). CDR3 size: 15 residues. With 1 base removed from V and 4 bases from J, the gap between germline ends came to 13 bases. Germline assignment: CDR1 PRHDT and CDR2 FYEKMQ (reference sequence).

This clonotype was seen at least ten times. The chain couples TRBV11-2 to TRBJ1-4; the match to TRBD1 covers 7 bases. The CDR3 covers 15 residues. V trimming: 4 bases; J trimming: 8 bases; junction bases outside the gene matches: 10. Per germline, CDR1 SGHAT and CDR2 FQNNGV. The DNA of the CDR3 is TGTGCCAGCAGCTCGACAGGGTCGGCTTGGGAAAAACTGTTTTTT. Its translation is CASSSTGSAWEKLFF.

The genes are TRBV6-1 and TRBJ2-5, with 7 bases identical to TRBD2. The CDR3 totals 15 residues. Germline trimming cut 2 bases from V and 4 bases from J; bases unmatched to any gene: 7. CDR1 MNHNS and CDR2 SASEGT come from the germline V gene. CDR3 DNA sequence: TGTGCCAGCAGTGAATGGAGCGGGACGGGAGAGACCCAGTACTTC. This encodes CASSEWSGTGETQYF.

This clonotype was counted between two and nine times. The chain recombines TRBV9 with TRBJ1-2, with 11 bases fitting TRBD1. Germline loops: CDR1 SGDLS, CDR2 YYNGEE. The CDR3 spans 13 residues. Losses at the gene ends were 3 bases for V and 6 bases for J; bases not matched to a gene: 1. CDR3 nucleotide sequence: TGTGCCAGCAGCGGGACAGGGGGCAATGGCTACACCTTC. Its translation is CASSGTGGNGYTF.

V usage is TRBV29-1 and J usage is TRBJ2-1; D not certain. The CDR3 loop spans 13 amino acids. Germline assignment: CDR1 SQVTM and CDR2 ANQGSEA. V shed 4 bases and J shed 8 bases, with 15 bases lying between them. For the CDR3, the DNA is TGCAGCGTTGGTCGGGTAGACCACCATGAGCAGTTCTTC. This sequence encodes CSVGRVDHHEQFF.

The table lists this clonotype with many counts. CDR3: CASSLPPGFPPYEQYF. CDR3 sequence (DNA): TGTGCCAGCAGCCTCCCCCCCGGTTTTCCGCCCTACGAGCAGTACTTC. The chain links TRBV11-3 to TRBJ2-7; unclear D gene. The V and J ends lost 5 bases and 2 bases respectively, with 19 bases between them. CDR1 and CDR2 from the germline V gene are SGHNT and YENEEA. CDR3 length equals 16 residues. Full variable domain (missing parts from reference TRBV11-3 and TRBJ2-7): EAGVVQSPRYKIIEKKQPVAFWCNPISGHNTLYWYLQNLGQGPELLIRYENEEAVDDSQLPKDRFSAERLKGVDSTLKIQPAELGDSAVYLCASSLPPGFPPYEQYFGPGTRLTVT.

This clonotype was detected a few times. A single base separates this from a much larger clone, so it may be a read error. The V gene is TRBV30, the J gene TRBJ2-3; D might be TRBD2 (6 bases). Trimming removed 2 bases from V and 6 bases from J, with 12 bases in between. This CDR3 has 13 amino acids. Germline CDR1 GTSNPN, CDR2 SVGIG (reference sequence). CDR3: CAWSPGTGDTQYF. The CDR3 bases are TGTGCCTGGAGTCCGGGGACTGGGGATACGCAGTATTTT.

The sample holds many counts of this clonotype. V is TRBV7-2 and J is TRBJ2-5; TRBD1 matches at 9 bases. Looked up from germline, CDR1 is SGHTA and CDR2 is FQGNSA. Losses at the gene ends were 8 bases for V and 3 bases for J; bases not matched to a gene: 7. The CDR3 extends over 14 amino acids. The CDR3 DNA sequence: TGTGCCAGCCATACAGGGGGCGTTGAAGAGACCCAGTACTTC. Its protein product is CASHTGGVEETQYF. The variable domain in full, with the rest retrieved from reference TRBV7-2 and TRBJ2-5, is GAGVSQSPSNKVTEKGKDVELRCDPISGHTALYWYRQSLGQGLEFLIYFQGNSAPDKSGLPSDRFSAERTGGSVSTLTIQRTQQEDSAVYLCASHTGGVEETQYFGPGTRLLVL.

The rearrangement uses TRBV5-1 and TRBJ2-7, with TRBD2 matching 14 bases. J was trimmed by 1 base and V by 3 bases; bases with no gene match: 9. CDR1 and CDR2 (germline): SGHRS, YFSETQ. The CDR3 runs to 18 residues. The CDR3 sequence is CASSSGLAGGPDSYEQYF. The CDR3, as DNA: TGCGCCAGCAGCTCCGGACTAGCGGGAGGCCCCGATTCCTACGAGCAGTACTTC.

Regarding this clonotype: This may be a read error: a much more frequent sequence differs by one nucleotide. The chain employs TRBV29-1 and TRBJ2-1, with 8 nucleotides matching TRBD1. Germline-derived CDR1 and CDR2 are SQVTM and ANQGSEA. The V and J ends lost 7 bases and 10 bases, in that order; junction bases with no gene match: 6. The length of the CDR3 is 11 residues. The CDR3 protein is CSGSTGAEQFF. The CDR3 DNA sequence: TGCAGCGGGTCGACAGGGGCCGAGCAGTTCTTC.

This clonotype appeared a few times. CDR3 nucleotides: TGCAGTGCCCCCGGGGCCCTGGGCACTGAAGCTTTCTTT. It specifies CSAPGALGTEAFF. V usage is TRBV20-1 and J usage is TRBJ1-1; maybe TRBD1 (5 bases). Germline loops: CDR1 DFQATT, CDR2 SNEGSKA (reference sequence). Trimming took 6 bases from V and 4 from J, leaving 15 bases between them. The length of the CDR3 is 13 residues.

Note on this clonotype: Mismatch with germline at one junction end may stem from a read error. The chain links TRBV5-1 to TRBJ1-5; D is ambiguous. CDR1 is SGHRS, CDR2 YFSETQ, per germline. This CDR3 is built from 12 residues. CDR3 DNA sequence: TGTGCCAGCACCCCCAATTGTCAGCCCCAGCATTTT. Its translation: CASTPNCQPQHF.

The chain recombines TRBV25-1 with TRBJ1-6, with 9 positions matching TRBD1. Germline CDR1 is MGHDK and CDR2 is SYGVNS. The CDR3 loop spans 15 amino acids. Losses at the gene ends were 5 bases for V and 10 bases for J; bases not matched to a gene: 9. CDR3: CASSPSGQGSSPLHF. CDR3 nucleotide sequence: TGTGCCAGCAGTCCTTCGGGACAGGGAAGCTCACCCCTCCACTTT.

The V call is TRBV19, the J call TRBJ2-1; D could derive from TRBD1 or TRBD2 (5 bases each). The length of the CDR3 is 14 residues. V lost 11 bases and J lost 12, with 26 bases in between. Germline loops: CDR1 LNHDA, CDR2 SQIVND (reference sequence). CDR3 protein: CAAAQGDSGYPQFF. Here the CDR3 DNA reads TGTGCCGCGGCCCAGGGAGACTCCGGATACCCGCAGTTCTTC.

At least ten counts were recorded for this clonotype. V gene TRBV28 combines with J gene TRBJ1-1; D not resolved. The V and J ends lost 2 bases and 4 bases respectively, with 14 bases between them. This CDR3 is 15 amino acids long. Germline V CDR1 and CDR2: MDHEN, SYDVKM. The CDR3 protein is CASSLKSGRSTEAFF. CDR3 in DNA: TGTGCCAGCAGTTTAAAGTCGGGAAGGAGCACTGAAGCTTTCTTT. The full variable domain, its missing parts supplied by reference TRBV28 and TRBJ1-1, is DVKVTQSSRYLVKRTGEKVFLECVQDMDHENMFWYRQDPGLGLRLIYFSYDVKMKEKGDIPEGYSVSREKKERFSLILESASTNQTSMYLCASSLKSGRSTEAFFGQGTRLTVV.

The rearrangement joins TRBV12-5 to TRBJ2-7; unclear D gene. The CDR3 totals 13 residues. Germline V gene lookup returns CDR1 LGHNT and CDR2 FRNRAP. Trimming removed 7 bases at V and 3 bases at J, with 13 bases between. The CDR3 bases are TGTGCTAGTGCCGTGACTTCTTACTACGAGCAGTACTTC. It translates to CASAVTSYYEQYF.